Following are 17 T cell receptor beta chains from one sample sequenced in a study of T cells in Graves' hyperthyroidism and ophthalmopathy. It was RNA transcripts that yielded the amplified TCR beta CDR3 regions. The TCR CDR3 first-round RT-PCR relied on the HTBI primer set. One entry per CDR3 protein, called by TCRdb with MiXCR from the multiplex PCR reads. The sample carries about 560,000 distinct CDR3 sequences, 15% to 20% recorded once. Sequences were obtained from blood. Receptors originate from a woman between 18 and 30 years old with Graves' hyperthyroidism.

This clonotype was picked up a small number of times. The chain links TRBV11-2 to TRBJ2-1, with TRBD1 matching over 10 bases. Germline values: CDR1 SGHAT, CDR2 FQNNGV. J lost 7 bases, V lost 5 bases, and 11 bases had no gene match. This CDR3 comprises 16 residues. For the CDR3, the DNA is TGTGCCAGCAGCGCCAGAGGGACAGGGGTCGTGAATGAGCAGTTCTTC. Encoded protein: CASSARGTGVVNEQFF.

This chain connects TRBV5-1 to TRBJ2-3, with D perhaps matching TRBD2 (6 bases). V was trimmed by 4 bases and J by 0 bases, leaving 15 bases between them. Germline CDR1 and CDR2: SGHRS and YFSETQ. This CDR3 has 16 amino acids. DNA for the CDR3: TGCGCCAGCAGCCGGGGATTTGGGACTAGCACAGATACGCAGTATTTT. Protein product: CASSRGFGTSTDTQYF.

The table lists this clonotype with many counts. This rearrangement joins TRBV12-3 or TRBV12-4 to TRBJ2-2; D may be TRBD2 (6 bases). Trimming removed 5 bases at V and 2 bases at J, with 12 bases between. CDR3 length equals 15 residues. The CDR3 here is CASSVSGLNTGELFF. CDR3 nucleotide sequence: TGTGCCAGCAGTGTTTCGGGACTTAACACCGGGGAGCTGTTTTTT.

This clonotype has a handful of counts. The CDR3 region has the DNA TGCGCCAGCAGTCGGCTAGCGGGAGCGAGCTCCTACAATGAGCAGTTCTTC. Translated, it gives CASSRLAGASSYNEQFF. The gene calls are TRBV10-1 and TRBJ2-1; TRBD2 agrees at 10 bases. CDR1 is WNHNN and CDR2 is SYGVQD in the germline V gene (reference sequence). The CDR3 spans 17 residues. The V and J ends lost 5 bases and 0 bases, in that order; junction bases with no gene match: 7.

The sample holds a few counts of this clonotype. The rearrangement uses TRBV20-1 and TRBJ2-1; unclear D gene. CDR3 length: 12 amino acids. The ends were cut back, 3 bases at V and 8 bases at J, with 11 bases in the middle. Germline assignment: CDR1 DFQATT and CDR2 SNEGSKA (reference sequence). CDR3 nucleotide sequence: TGCAGTGCTAGGTATGTCCGCGATGAGCAGTTCTTC. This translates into CSARYVRDEQFF.

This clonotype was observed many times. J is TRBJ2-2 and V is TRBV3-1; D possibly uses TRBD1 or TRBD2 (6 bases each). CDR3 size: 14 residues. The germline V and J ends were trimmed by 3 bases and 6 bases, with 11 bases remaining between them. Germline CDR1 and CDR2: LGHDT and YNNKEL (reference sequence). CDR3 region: CASSQGGDAGELFF. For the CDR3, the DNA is TGTGCCAGCAGCCAGGGGGGCGACGCCGGGGAGCTGTTTTTT.

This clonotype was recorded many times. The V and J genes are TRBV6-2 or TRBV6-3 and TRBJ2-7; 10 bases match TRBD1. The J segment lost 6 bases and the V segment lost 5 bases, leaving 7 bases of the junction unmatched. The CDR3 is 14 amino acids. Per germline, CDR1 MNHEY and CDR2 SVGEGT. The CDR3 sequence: CASSIGTGVGEQYF. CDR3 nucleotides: TGTGCCAGCAGTATAGGGACAGGGGTCGGCGAGCAGTACTTC.

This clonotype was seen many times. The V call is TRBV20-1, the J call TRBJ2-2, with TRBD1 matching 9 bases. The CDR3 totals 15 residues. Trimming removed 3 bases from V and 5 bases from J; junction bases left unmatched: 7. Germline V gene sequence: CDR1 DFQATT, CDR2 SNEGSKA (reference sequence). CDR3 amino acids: CSASEQGARTGELFF. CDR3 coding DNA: TGCAGTGCTAGTGAACAGGGGGCTAGGACCGGGGAGCTGTTTTTT.

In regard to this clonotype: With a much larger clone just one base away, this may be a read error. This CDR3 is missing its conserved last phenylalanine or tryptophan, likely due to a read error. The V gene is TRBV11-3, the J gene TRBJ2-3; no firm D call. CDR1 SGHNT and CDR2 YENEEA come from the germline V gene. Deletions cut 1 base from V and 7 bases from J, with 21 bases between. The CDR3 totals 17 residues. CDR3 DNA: TGTGCCAGCAGCTTAGTCTTCCCGGGCCCCCGTATGTATACGCAGTATCTT. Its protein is CASSLVFPGPRMYTQYL.

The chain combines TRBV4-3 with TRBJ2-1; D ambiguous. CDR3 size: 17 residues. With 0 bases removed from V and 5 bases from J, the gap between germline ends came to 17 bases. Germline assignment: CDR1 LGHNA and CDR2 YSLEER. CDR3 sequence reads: CASSQDIPTPQDNEQFF. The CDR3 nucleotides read TGCGCCAGCAGCCAAGATATCCCCACTCCCCAAGACAATGAGCAGTTCTTC.

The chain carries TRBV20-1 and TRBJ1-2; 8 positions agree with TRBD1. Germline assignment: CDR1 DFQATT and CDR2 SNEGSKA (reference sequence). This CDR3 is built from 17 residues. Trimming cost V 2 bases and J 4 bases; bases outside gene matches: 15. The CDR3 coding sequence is TGCAGTGCTAGAACTCGGGACAGGCTGGTTTATTCCTATGGCTACACCTTC. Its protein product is CSARTRDRLVYSYGYTF.

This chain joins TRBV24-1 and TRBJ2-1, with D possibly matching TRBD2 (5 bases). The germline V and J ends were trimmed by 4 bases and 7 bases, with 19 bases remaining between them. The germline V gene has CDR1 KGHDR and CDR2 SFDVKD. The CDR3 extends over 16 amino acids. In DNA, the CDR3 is TGTGCCACCAGTGACCGGAGTTGGGCGGGTGTTAATGAGCAGTTCTTC. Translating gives CATSDRSWAGVNEQFF.

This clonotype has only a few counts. CDR3 region: CASSPGLAGGSKNIQYF. The CDR3 nucleotides read TGTGCCAGCAGCCCGGGACTAGCGGGAGGTTCCAAAAACATTCAGTACTTC. This chain links TRBV7-8 with TRBJ2-4, with 15 positions matching TRBD2. The CDR3 sequence is 17 residues long. CDR1 and CDR2 from the germline V gene are SGHVS and FQNEAQ. With 5 bases clipped from V and 2 bases from J, the junction kept 4 bases outside the gene matches. Looking up the rest from reference TRBV7-8 and TRBJ2-4 gives the full variable domain: GAGVSQSPRYKVAKRGQDVALRCDPISGHVSLFWYQQALGQGPEFLTYFQNEAQLDKSGLPSDRFFAERPEGSVSTLKIQRTQQEDSAVYLCASSPGLAGGSKNIQYFGAGTRLSVL.

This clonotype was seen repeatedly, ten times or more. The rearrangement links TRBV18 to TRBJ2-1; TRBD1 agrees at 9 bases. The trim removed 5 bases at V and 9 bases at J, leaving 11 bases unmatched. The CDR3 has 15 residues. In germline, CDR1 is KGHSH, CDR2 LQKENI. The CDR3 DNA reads TGTGCCAGCTCAACCGGGACAGGGATATTTGGTGAGCAGTTCTTC. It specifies CASSTGTGIFGEQFF.

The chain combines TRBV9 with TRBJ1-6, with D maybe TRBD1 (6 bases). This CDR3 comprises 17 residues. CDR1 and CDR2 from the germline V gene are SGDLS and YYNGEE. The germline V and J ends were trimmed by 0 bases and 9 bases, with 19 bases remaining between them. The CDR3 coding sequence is TGTGCCAGCAGCGTAGAAATTGGGGGGCTAGGAGGTTCACCCCTCCACTTT. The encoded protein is CASSVEIGGLGGSPLHF. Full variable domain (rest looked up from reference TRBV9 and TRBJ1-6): DSGVTQTPKHLITATGQRVTLRCSPRSGDLSVYWYQQSLDQGLQFLIQYYNGEERAKGNILERFSAQQFPDLHSELNLSSLELGDSALYFCASSVEIGGLGGSPLHFGNGTRLTVT.

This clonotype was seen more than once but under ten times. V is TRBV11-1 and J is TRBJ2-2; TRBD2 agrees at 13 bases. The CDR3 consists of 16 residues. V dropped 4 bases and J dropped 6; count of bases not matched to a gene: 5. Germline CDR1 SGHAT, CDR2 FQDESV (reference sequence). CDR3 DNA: TGTGCCAGCAGCTCCCGACTAGCGGGGGGCCCCGGGGAGCTGTTTTTT. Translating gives CASSSRLAGGPGELFF.

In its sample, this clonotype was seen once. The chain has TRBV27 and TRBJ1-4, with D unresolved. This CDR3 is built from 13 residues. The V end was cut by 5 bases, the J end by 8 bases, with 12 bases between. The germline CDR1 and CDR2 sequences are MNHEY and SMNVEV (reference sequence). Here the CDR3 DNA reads TGTGCCAGCAGTAGGAGGGTTTTCGAAAAACTGTTTTTT. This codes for CASSRRVFEKLFF.